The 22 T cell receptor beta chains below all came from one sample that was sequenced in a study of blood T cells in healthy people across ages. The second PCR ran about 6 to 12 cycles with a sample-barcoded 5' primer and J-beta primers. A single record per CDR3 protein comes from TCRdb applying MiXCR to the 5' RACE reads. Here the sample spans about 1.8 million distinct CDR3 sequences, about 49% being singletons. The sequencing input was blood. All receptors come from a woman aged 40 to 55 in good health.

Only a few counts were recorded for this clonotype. Here the CDR3 reads CSAAGIHSEGANVLTF. DNA of the CDR3: TGCAGTGCGGCAGGGATCCATTCGGAAGGGGCCAACGTCCTGACTTTC. The V call is TRBV20-1, the J call TRBJ2-6, with a tentative D call TRBD1 (5 bases). Germline CDR1 DFQATT, CDR2 SNEGSKA (reference sequence). V was shortened by 6 bases and J by 4 bases, with 19 bases between the two germline ends. The CDR3 has 16 amino acids.

The CDR3 bases are TGCACCGGACAGGGGGCGCCTAGCGGGTCAGGTAATGAGCAGTTCTTC. It encodes CTGQGAPSGSGNEQFF. The chain joins TRBV20-1 to TRBJ2-1; 11 bases are shared with TRBD1. The germline V gene encodes CDR1 DFQATT and CDR2 SNEGSKA (reference sequence). The CDR3 is 16 residues long.

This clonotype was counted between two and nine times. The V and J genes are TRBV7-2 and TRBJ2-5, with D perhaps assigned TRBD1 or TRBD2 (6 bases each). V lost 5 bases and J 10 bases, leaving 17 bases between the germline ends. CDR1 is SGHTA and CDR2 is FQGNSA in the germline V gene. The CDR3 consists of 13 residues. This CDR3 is CASSPGTGAHQYF. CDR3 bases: TGTGCCAGCAGCCCCGGTACGGGGGCTCACCAGTACTTC.

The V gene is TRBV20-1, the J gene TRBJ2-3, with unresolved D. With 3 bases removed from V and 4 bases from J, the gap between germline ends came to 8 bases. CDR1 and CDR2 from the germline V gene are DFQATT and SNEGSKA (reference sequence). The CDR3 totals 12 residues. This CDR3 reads CSARFPPDTQYF. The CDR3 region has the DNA TGCAGTGCTAGGTTTCCGCCAGATACGCAGTATTTT.

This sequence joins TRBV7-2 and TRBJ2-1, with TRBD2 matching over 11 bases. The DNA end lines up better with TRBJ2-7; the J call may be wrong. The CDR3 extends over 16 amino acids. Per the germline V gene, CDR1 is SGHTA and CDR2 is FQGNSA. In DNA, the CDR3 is TGTGCCAGCAGCTTCGGGCATAGCGGGGGGGTCGATGAGCAGTACTTC. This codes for CASSFGHSGGVDEQYF.

The CDR3 sequence: CSALNGGIEQFF. The CDR3 DNA reads as TGCAGTGCTCTCAACGGGGGGATTGAGCAGTTCTTC. The gene calls are TRBV20-1 and TRBJ2-1; 7 positions agree with TRBD2. Germline V gene data show CDR1 as DFQATT and CDR2 as SNEGSKA (reference sequence). V shed 5 bases and J 9 bases; nucleotides not matched to a gene: 7. This CDR3 has 12 residues.

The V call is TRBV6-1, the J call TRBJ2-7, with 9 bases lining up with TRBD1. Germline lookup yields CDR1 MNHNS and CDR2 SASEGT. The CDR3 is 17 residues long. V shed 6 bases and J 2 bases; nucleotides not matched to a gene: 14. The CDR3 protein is CASSGTGTSFRAYEQYF. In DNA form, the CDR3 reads TGTGCCAGCAGCGGGACAGGGACGAGCTTTCGAGCCTACGAGCAGTACTTC.

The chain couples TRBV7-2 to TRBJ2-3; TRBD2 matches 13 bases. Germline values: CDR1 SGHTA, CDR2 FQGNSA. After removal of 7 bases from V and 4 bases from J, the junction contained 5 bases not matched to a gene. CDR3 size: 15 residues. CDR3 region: CASKRGTSGADTQYF. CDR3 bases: TGTGCCAGCAAAAGGGGGACTAGCGGGGCAGATACGCAGTATTTT.

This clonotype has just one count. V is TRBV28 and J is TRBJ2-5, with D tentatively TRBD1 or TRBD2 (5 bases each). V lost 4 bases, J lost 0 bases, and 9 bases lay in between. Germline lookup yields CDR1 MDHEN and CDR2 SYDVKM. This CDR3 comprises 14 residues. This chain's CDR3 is CASSWWGNQETQYF. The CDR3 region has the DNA TGTGCCAGCAGTTGGTGGGGGAACCAAGAGACCCAGTACTTC.

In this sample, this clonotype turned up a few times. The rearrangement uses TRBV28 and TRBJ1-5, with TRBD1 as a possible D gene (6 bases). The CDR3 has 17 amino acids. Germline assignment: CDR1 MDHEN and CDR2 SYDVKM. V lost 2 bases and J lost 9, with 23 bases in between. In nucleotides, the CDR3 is TGTGCCAGCAGTTTAGGCAGGACAGCAGTTCTGGTTCGGCCCCAGCATTTT. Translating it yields CASSLGRTAVLVRPQHF.

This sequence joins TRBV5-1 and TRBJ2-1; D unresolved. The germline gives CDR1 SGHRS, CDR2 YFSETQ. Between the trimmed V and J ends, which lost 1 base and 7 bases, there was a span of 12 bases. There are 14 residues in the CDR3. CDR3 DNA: TGCGCCAGCAGCTTGTTAGTAGGAATTAATGAGCAGTTCTTC. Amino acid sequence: CASSLLVGINEQFF. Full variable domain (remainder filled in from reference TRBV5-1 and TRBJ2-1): KAGVTQTPRYLIKTRGQQVTLSCSPISGHRSVSWYQQTPGQGLQFLFEYFSETQRNKGNFPGRFSGRQFSNSRSEMNVSTLELGDSALYLCASSLLVGINEQFFGPGTRLTVL.

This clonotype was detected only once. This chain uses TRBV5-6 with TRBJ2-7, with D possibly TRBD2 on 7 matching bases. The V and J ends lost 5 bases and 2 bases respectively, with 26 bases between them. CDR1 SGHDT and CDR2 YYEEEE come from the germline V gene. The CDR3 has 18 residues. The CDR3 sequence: CASRALGEGEFRTYEQYF. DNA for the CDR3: TGTGCCAGCAGGGCGCTCGGGGAGGGGGAATTTAGGACCTACGAGCAGTACTTC.

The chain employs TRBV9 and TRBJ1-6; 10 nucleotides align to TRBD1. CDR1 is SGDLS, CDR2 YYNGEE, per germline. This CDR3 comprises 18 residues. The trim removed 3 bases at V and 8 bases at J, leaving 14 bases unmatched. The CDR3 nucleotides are TGTGCCAGCAGCGCGGACAGGGGGAATCTCGGCGGTGATTCACCCCTCCACTTT. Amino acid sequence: CASSADRGNLGGDSPLHF.

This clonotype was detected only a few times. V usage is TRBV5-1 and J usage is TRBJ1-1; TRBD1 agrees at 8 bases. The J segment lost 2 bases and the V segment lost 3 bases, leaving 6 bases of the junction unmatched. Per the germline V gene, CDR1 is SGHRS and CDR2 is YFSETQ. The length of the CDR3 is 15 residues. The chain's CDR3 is CASSWTGSDNTEAFF. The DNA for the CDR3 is TGCGCCAGCAGCTGGACAGGGTCGGACAACACTGAAGCTTTCTTT.

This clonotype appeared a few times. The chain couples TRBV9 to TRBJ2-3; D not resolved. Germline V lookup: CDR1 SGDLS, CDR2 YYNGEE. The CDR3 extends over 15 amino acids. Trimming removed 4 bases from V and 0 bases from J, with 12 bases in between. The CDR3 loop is CASSPARASTDTQYF. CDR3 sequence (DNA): TGTGCCAGCAGCCCCGCTCGGGCAAGCACAGATACGCAGTATTTT.

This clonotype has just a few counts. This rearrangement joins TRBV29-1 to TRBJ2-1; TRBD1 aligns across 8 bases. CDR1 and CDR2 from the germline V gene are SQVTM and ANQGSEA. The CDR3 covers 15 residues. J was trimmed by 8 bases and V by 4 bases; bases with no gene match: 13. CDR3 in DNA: TGCAGCGTTGGTTCTTGGACAGGGTTTACGGATGAGCAGTTCTTC. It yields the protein CSVGSWTGFTDEQFF.

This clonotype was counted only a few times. The CDR3 loop is CASSSTTSGVDTQYF. In nucleotides, the CDR3 is TGCGCCAGCAGCTCGACGACTAGCGGGGTAGATACGCAGTATTTT. This chain uses TRBV5-1 with TRBJ2-3; TRBD2 aligns across 11 bases. Germline V gene data show CDR1 as SGHRS and CDR2 as YFSETQ. The CDR3 loop spans 15 amino acids. With 3 bases clipped from V and 5 bases from J, the junction kept 5 bases outside the gene matches.

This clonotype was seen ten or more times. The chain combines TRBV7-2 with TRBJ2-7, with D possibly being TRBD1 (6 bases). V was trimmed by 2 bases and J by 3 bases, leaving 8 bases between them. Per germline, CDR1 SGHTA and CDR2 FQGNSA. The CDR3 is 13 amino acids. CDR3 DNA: TGTGCCAGCAGCTTACGACAGGTCTACGAGCAGTACTTC. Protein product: CASSLRQVYEQYF.

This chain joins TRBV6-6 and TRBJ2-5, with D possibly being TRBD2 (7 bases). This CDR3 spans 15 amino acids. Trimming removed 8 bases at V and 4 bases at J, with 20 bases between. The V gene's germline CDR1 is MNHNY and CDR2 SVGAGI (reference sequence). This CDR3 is CASGSGASGAETQYF. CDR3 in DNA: TGTGCCAGCGGGTCGGGGGCTAGCGGCGCAGAGACCCAGTACTTC.

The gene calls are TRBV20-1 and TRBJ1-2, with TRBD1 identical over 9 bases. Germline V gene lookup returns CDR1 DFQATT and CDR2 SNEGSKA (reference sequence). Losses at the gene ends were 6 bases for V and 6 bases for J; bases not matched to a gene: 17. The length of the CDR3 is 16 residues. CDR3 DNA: TGCAGTGCCTTCCCAAGGGCGGGACAGGGATGGGATGGCTACACCTTC. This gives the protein CSAFPRAGQGWDGYTF.

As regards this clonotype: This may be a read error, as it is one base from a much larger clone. The CDR3 coding sequence is TGCAGCGTTCGGAACAATGTGCAGTTCTTC. Protein product: CSVRNNVQFF. V gene TRBV29-1 combines with J gene TRBJ2-1; D is undetermined. In germline, CDR1 is SQVTM, CDR2 ANQGSEA. The CDR3 runs to 10 residues.

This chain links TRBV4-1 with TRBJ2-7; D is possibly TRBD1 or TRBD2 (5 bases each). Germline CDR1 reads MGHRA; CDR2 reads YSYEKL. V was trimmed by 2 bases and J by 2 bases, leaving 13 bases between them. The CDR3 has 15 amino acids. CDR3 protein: CASSQSMRDPYEQYV. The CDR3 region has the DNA TGCGCCAGCAGCCAAAGTATGAGGGACCCCTACGAGCAGTACGTC.